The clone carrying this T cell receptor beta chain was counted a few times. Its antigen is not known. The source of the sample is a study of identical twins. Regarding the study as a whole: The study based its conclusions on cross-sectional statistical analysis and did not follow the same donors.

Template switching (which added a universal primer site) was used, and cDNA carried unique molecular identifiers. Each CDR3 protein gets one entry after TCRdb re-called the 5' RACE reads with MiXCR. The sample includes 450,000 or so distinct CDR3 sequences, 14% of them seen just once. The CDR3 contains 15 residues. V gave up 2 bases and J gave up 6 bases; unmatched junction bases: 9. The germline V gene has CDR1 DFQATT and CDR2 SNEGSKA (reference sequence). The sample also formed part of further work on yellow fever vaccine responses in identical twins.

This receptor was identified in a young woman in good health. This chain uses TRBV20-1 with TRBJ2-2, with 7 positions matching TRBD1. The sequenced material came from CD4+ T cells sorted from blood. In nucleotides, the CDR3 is TGCAGTGCTAGACGACCCACACAGGGGCCCGGGGAGCTGTTTTTT. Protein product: CSARRPTQGPGELFF.